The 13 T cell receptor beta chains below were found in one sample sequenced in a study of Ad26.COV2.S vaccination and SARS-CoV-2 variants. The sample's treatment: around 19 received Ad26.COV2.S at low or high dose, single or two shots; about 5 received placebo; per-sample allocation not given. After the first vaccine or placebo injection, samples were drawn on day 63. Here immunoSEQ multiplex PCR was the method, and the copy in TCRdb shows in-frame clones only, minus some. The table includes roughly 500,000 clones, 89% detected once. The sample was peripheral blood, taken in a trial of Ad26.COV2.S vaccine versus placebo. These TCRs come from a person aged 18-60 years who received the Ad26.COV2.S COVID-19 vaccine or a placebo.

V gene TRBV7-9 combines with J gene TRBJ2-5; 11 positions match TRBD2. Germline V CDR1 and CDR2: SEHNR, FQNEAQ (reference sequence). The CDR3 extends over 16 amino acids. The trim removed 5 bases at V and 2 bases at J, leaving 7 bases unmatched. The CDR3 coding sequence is TGTGCCAGCAGCCGAGGACTAGCGGGCCCTCAAGAGACCCAGTACTTC. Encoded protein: CASSRGLAGPQETQYF.

CDR3 amino acids: CASSPQTPPGEQYV. CDR3 nucleotide sequence: TGTGCCAGCAGTCCTCAGACCCCCCCCGGGGAGCAGTACGTC. This chain uses TRBV6-5 with TRBJ2-7; D is unresolved. The CDR3 contains 14 residues. Between the trimmed V and J ends, which lost 5 bases and 7 bases, there was a span of 18 bases. CDR1 is MNHEY and CDR2 is SVGAGI in the germline V gene.

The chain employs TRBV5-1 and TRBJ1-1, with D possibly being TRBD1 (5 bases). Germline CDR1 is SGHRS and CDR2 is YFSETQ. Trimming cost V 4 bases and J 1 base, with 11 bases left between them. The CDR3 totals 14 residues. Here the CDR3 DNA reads TGCGCCAGCAGCCGGGACGGCCAGAACACTGAAGCTTTCTTT. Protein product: CASSRDGQNTEAFF.

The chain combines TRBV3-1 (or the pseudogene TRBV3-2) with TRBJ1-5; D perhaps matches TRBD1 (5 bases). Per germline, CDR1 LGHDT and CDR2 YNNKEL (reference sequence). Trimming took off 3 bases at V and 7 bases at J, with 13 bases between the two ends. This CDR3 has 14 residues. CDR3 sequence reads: CASSQARVRQPQHF. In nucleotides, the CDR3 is TGTGCCAGCAGCCAGGCCAGGGTTAGACAGCCCCAGCATTTT.

The CDR3 is CASFPGQGNYGYTF. CDR3 sequence (DNA): TGTGCCAGCTTTCCGGGACAGGGGAACTATGGCTACACCTTC. The J gene is TRBJ1-2, the V gene TRBV28; 10 bases match TRBD1. Germline lookup yields CDR1 MDHEN and CDR2 SYDVKM. V lost 8 bases to trimming and J lost 2 bases; unmatched junction nucleotides: 5. The CDR3 is made up of 14 amino acids.

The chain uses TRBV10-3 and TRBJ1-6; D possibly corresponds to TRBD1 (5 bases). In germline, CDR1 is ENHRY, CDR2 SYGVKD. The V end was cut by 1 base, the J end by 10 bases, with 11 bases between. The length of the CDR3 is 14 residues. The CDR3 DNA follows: TGTGCCATCAGTGAGTGGGGGTCGGGATCACCCCTCCACTTT. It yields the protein CAISEWGSGSPLHF.

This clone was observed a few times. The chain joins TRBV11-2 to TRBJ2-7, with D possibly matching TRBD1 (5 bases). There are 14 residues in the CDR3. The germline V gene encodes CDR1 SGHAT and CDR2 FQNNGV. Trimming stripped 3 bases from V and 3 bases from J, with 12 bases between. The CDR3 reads CASSFLTAHYEQYF. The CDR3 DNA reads TGTGCCAGCAGCTTTTTGACAGCCCACTACGAGCAGTACTTC.

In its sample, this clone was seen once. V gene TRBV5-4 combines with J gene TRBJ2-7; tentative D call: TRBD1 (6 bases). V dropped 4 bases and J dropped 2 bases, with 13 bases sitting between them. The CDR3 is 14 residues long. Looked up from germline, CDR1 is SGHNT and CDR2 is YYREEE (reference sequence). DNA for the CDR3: TGTGCCAGCAGCAAGGGACAACTTGCCTACGAGCAGTACTTC. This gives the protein CASSKGQLAYEQYF.

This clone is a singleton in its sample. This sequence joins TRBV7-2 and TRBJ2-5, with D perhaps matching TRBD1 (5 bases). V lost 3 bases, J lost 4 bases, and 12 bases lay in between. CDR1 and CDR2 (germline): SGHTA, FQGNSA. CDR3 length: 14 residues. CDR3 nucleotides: TGTGCCAGCAGCTTCCAAGGGGTAGGAGAGACCCAGTACTTC. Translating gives CASSFQGVGETQYF. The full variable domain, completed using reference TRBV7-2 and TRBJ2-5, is GAGVSQSPSNKVTEKGKDVELRCDPISGHTALYWYRQSLGQGLEFLIYFQGNSAPDKSGLPSDRFSAERTGGSVSTLTIQRTQQEDSAVYLCASSFQGVGETQYFGPGTRLLVL.

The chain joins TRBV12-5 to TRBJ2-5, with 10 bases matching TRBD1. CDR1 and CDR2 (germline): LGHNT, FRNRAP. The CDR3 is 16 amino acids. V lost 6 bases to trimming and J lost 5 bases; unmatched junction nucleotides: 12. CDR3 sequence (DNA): TGTGCTAGTGGCCCGGGGACAGGGGTTGTCCGGGAGACCCAGTACTTC. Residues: CASGPGTGVVRETQYF.

The CDR3 here is CASSQERQDYQPQHF. The CDR3 DNA is TGCGCCAGCAGCCAAGAGAGACAGGACTATCAGCCCCAGCATTTT. The rearrangement joins TRBV4-1 to TRBJ1-5; D perhaps matches TRBD1 (6 bases). This CDR3 contains 15 residues. Germline lookup yields CDR1 MGHRA and CDR2 YSYEKL. V gave up 0 bases and J gave up 5 bases, with 11 bases separating them.

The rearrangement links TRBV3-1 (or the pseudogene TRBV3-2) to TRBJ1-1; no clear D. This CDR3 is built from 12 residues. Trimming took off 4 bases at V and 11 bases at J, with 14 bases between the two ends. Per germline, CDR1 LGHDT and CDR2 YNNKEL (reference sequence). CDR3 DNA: TGTGCCAGCAGCCTTGGAGGTCCCAGGGCTTTCTTT. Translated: CASSLGGPRAFF.

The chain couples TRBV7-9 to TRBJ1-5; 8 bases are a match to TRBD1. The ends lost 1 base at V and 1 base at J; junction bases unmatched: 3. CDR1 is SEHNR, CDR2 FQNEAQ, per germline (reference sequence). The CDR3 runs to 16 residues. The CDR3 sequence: CASSLGTGSSNQPQHF. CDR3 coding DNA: TGTGCCAGCAGCTTAGGGACAGGGTCAAGCAATCAGCCCCAGCATTTT.